A single sample gave rise to the 6 T cell receptor beta chains below, sequenced in a study of CD8+ T cells in alopecia areata. TCR sequencing used cDNA made by reverse transcription of extracted RNA. Libraries were prepared by immunoSEQ multiplex PCR; TCRdb keeps only in-frame clonotypes and omits some of them. The table has approximately 100,000 clones, 85% to 90% seen once. Treatment defined: oral pan-JAK inhibitor, 5-10 mg twice daily. The input for sequencing was CD8+ T cells sorted from blood, taken at approximately week 34, from a patient treated with tofacitinib. These receptors were taken from a human donor with alopecia areata.

The chain couples TRBV27 to TRBJ2-1, with a tentative D call TRBD2 (5 bases). Germline CDR1 reads MNHEY; CDR2 reads SMNVEV (reference sequence). The CDR3 is made up of 14 amino acids. V dropped 8 bases and J dropped 1 base, with 12 bases sitting between them. The CDR3: CASSHRGSYNEQFF. The CDR3 coding sequence is TGTGCCAGCTCTCACCGCGGGTCCTACAATGAGCAGTTCTTC.

The chain uses TRBV7-2 and TRBJ2-5, with 9 bases matching TRBD1. With V trimmed by 5 bases and J by 5 bases, 9 bases remained unmatched. The CDR3 totals 15 residues. In germline, CDR1 is SGHTA, CDR2 FQGNSA. The CDR3 bases are TGTGCCAGCAGCCCTAGGGACAGGGTGGGCGAGACCCAGTACTTC. Its protein product is CASSPRDRVGETQYF.

The chain couples TRBV7-6 to TRBJ2-3; maybe TRBD1 (6 bases). The CDR3 loop spans 15 amino acids. The germline gives CDR1 SGHVS, CDR2 FNYEAQ. With 1 base removed from V and 1 base from J, the gap between germline ends came to 9 bases. The CDR3 coding sequence is TGTGCCAGCAGCTTAGACGCAGGGGGCACAGATACGCAGTATTTT. Translation: CASSLDAGGTDTQYF. The full variable domain, with the rest looked up from reference TRBV7-6 and TRBJ2-3, is GAGVSQSPRYKVTKRGQDVALRCDPISGHVSLYWYRQALGQGPEFLTYFNYEAQQDKSGLPNDRFSAERPEGSISTLTIQRTEQRDSAMYRCASSLDAGGTDTQYFGPGTRLTVL.

The rearrangement links TRBV9 to TRBJ1-2, with unresolved D. The germline V gene has CDR1 SGDLS and CDR2 YYNGEE. This CDR3 is built from 14 residues. V was trimmed by 0 bases and J by 6 bases, leaving 12 bases between them. CDR3 sequence: CASSVGGSGHGYTF. CDR3 nucleotide sequence: TGTGCCAGCAGCGTAGGAGGCTCTGGGCATGGCTACACCTTC. Drawing the rest from reference TRBV9 and TRBJ1-2, the complete variable domain is DSGVTQTPKHLITATGQRVTLRCSPRSGDLSVYWYQQSLDQGLQFLIQYYNGEERAKGNILERFSAQQFPDLHSELNLSSLELGDSALYFCASSVGGSGHGYTFGSGTRLTVV.

This chain connects TRBV4-2 to TRBJ1-2; no clear D. Germline loops: CDR1 LGHNA, CDR2 YNFKEQ. The germline V and J ends were trimmed by 3 bases and 6 bases, with 8 bases remaining between them. CDR3 length: 12 residues. This CDR3 reads CASSHGVDGYTF. The DNA for the CDR3 is TGTGCCAGCAGCCACGGGGTGGATGGCTACACCTTC.

The chain employs TRBV4-1 and TRBJ2-5; D is unresolved. The J call may be incorrect, as the DNA end agrees better with TRBJ2-7. Germline CDR1 MGHRA, CDR2 YSYEKL. This CDR3 is built from 13 residues. The CDR3: CASSQPGPYEQYF. CDR3 sequence (DNA): TGCGCCAGCAGCCAGCCAGGTCCCTACGAGCAGTACTTC.